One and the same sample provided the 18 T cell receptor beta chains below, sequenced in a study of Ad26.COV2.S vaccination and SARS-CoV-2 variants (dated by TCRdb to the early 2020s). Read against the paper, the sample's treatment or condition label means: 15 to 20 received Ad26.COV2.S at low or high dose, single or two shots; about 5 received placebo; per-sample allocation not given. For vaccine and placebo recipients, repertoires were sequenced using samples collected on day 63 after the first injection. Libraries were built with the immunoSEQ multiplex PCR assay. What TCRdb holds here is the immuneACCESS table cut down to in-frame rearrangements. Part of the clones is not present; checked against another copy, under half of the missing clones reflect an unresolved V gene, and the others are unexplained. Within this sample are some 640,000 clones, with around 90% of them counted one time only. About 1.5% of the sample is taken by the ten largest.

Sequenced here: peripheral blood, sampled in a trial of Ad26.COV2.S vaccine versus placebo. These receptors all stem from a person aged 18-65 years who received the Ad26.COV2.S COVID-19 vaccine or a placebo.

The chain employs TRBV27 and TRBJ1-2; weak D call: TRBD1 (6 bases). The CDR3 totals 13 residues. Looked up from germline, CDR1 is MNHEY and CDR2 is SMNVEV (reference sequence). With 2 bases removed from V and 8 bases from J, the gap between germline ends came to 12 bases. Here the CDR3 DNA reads TGTGCCAGCAGTTTAGTCCAGGGGCAGGGCTACACCTTC. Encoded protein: CASSLVQGQGYTF.

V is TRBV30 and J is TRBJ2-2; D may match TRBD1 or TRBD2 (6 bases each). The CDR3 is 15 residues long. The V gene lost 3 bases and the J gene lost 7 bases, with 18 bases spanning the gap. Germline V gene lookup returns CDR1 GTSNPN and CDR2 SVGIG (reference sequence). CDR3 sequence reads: CAWSQSTGAGGELFF. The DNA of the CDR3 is TGTGCCTGGAGCCAATCCACGGGGGCTGGCGGGGAGCTGTTTTTT.

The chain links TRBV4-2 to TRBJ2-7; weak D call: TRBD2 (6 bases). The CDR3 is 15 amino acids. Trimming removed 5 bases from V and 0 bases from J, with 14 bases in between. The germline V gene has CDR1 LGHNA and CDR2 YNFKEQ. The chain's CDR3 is CASSARGSGSYEQYF. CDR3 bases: TGTGCCAGCAGCGCCAGAGGTAGCGGCTCCTACGAGCAGTACTTC.

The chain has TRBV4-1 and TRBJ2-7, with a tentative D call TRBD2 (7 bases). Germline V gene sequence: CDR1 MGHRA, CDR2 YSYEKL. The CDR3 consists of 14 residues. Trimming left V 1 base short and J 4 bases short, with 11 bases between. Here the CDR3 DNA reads TGCGCCAGCAGCCAAGGGCGGGGGCCGTACGAGCAGTACTTC. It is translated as CASSQGRGPYEQYF.

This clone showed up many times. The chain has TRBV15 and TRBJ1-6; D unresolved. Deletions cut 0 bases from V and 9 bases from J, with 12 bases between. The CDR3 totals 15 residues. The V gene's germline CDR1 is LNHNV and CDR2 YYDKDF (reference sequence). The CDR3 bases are TGTGCCACCAGCAGAGATATGGGAACGGCTTCACCCCTCCACTTT. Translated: CATSRDMGTASPLHF. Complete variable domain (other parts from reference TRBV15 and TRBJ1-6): DAMVIQNPRYQVTQFGKPVTLSCSQTLNHNVMYWYQQKSSQAPKLLFHYYDKDFNNEADTPDNFQSRRPNTSFCFLDIRSPGLGDTAMYLCATSRDMGTASPLHFGNGTRLTVT.

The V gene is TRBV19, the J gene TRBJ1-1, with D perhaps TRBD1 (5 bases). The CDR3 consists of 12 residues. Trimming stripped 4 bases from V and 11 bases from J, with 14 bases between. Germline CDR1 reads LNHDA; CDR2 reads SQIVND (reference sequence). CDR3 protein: CASSKEGRKAFF. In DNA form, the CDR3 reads TGTGCCAGTAGTAAGGAGGGGCGCAAGGCTTTCTTT.

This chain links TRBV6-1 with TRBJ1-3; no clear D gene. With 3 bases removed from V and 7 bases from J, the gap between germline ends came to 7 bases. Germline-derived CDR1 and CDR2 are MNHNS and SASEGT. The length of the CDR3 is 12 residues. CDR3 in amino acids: CASSDGSNTIYF. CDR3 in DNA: TGTGCCAGCAGTGATGGGTCCAACACCATATATTTT.

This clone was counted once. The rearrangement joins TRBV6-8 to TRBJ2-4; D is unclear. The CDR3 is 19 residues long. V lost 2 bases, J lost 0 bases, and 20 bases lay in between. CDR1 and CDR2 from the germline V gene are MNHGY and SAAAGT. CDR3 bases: TGTGCCAGCAGTTACCCCCTTAGGATAGGACGGCTAGCCAAAAACATTCAGTACTTC. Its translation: CASSYPLRIGRLAKNIQYF.

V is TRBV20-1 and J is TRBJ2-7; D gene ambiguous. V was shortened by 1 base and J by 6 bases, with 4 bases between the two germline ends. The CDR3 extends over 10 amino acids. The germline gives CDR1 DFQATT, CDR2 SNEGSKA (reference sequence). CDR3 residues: CSARGTEQYF. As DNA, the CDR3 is TGCAGTGCTAGAGGGACCGAGCAGTACTTC.

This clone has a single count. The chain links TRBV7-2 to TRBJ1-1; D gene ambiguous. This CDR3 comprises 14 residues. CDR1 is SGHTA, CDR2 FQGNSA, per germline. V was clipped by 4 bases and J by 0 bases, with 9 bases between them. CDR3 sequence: CASSYSGMNTEAFF. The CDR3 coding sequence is TGTGCCAGCAGCTATTCGGGCATGAACACTGAAGCTTTCTTT. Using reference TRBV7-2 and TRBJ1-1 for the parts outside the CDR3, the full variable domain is GAGVSQSPSNKVTEKGKDVELRCDPISGHTALYWYRQSLGQGLEFLIYFQGNSAPDKSGLPSDRFSAERTGGSVSTLTIQRTQQEDSAVYLCASSYSGMNTEAFFGQGTRLTVV.

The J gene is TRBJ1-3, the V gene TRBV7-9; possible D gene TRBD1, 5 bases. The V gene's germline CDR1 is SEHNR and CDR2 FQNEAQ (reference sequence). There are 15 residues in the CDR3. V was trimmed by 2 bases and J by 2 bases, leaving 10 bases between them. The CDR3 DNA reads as TGTGCCAGCAGCTTATTACAGGACCCTGGAAACACCATATATTTT. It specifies CASSLLQDPGNTIYF.

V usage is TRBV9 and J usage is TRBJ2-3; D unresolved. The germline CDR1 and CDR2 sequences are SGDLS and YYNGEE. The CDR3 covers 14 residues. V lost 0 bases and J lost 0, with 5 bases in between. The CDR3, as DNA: TGTGCCAGCAGCGTAGAGGGCAGCACAGATACGCAGTATTTT. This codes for CASSVEGSTDTQYF.

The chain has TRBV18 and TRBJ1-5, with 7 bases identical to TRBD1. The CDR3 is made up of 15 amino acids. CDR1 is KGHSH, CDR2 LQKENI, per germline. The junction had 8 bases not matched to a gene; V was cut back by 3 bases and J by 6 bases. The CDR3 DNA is TGTGCCAGCTCACCGAGAGGGGGCGAGGTTCAGCCCCAGCATTTT. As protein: CASSPRGGEVQPQHF.

The CDR3 sequence is CASWRIPYEQYF. Here the CDR3 DNA reads TGTGCCAGCTGGCGTATTCCCTACGAGCAGTACTTC. V and J are TRBV6-5 and TRBJ2-7; D is unclear. Trimming left V 8 bases short and J 2 bases short, with 10 bases between. Germline values: CDR1 MNHEY, CDR2 SVGAGI. CDR3 length: 12 amino acids.

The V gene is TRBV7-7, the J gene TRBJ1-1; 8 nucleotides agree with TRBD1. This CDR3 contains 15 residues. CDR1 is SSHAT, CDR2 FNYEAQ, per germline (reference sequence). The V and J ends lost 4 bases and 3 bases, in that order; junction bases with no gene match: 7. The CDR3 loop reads CASSWTGWRDTEAFF. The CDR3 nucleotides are TGTGCCAGCAGCTGGACAGGGTGGCGGGACACTGAAGCTTTCTTT.

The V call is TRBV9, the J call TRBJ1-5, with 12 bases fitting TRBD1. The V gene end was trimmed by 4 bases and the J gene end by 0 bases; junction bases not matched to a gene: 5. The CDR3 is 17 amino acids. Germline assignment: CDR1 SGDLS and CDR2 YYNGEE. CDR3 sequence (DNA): TGTGCCAGCAGCCCGGGACAGGGGGCGCATAGCAATCAGCCCCAGCATTTT. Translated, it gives CASSPGQGAHSNQPQHF.

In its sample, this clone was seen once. The CDR3 loop is CASSSLGGGRYEETQYF. DNA of the CDR3: TGTGCCAGCAGCTCCCTGGGAGGGGGCAGGTACGAAGAGACCCAGTACTTC. The chain joins TRBV7-9 to TRBJ2-5, with D possibly called TRBD1 or TRBD2 (7 bases each). The length of the CDR3 is 17 residues. Germline CDR1 is SEHNR and CDR2 is FQNEAQ (reference sequence). Trimming removed 4 bases at V and 3 bases at J, with 21 bases between.

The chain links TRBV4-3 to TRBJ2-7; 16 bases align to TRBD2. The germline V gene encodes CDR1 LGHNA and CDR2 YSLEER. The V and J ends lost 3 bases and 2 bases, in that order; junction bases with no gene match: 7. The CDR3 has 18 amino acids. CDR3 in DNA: TGCGCCAGCAGCCAGGGGACTAGCGGGGGGGAAGTAGCCTACGAGCAGTACTTC. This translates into CASSQGTSGGEVAYEQYF.